The 12 T cell receptor beta chains below all came from one sample that was sequenced in a study of Ad26.COV2.S vaccination and SARS-CoV-2 variants (dated by TCRdb to the early 2020s). The sample's treatment or condition label, in plain terms: about 20 received Ad26.COV2.S at low or high dose, single or two shots; about 5 received placebo; per-sample allocation not given. Repertoires of vaccine and placebo recipients were sequenced from samples collected on day 63 after the first injection. Libraries were constructed by the immunoSEQ multiplex PCR assay. In its TCRdb copy, this immuneACCESS table keeps in-frame sequences only and misses some clones. Where compared with another copy, unresolved V genes explain less than half of these, and the others have no known cause. Across this sample there are approximately 420,000 clones, with approximately 91% seen only once. 3% to 4.5% of the sample goes to the ten largest clones.

Sequencing used peripheral blood, obtained in a trial of Ad26.COV2.S vaccine versus placebo. These receptors originate from a person between 18 and 65 years old who received the Ad26.COV2.S COVID-19 vaccine or a placebo.

The chain is built from TRBV4-2 and TRBJ1-5, with 7 bases lining up with TRBD1. J lost 2 bases, V lost 3 bases, and 7 bases had no gene match. This CDR3 spans 16 amino acids. The germline gives CDR1 LGHNA, CDR2 YNFKEQ. The CDR3 spells CASSQETGMGNQPQHF. CDR3 nucleotides: TGTGCCAGCAGCCAGGAGACAGGGATGGGCAATCAGCCCCAGCATTTT.

The V and J genes are TRBV10-2 and TRBJ2-3, with a weak D call TRBD1 (5 bases). The V gene's germline CDR1 is WSHSY and CDR2 SAAADI. The CDR3 is 13 residues long. Trimming removed 6 bases from V and 0 bases from J, with 7 bases in between. CDR3 nucleotide sequence: TGCGCCAGCAGACAGGTTAGCACAGATACGCAGTATTTT. This gives the protein CASRQVSTDTQYF.

CDR3 coding DNA: TGCGCCAGCAGCCATACGAGCTCCTACAATGAGCAGTTCTTC. It specifies CASSHTSSYNEQFF. This chain uses TRBV4-1 with TRBJ2-1; D gene unclear. Germline CDR1 MGHRA, CDR2 YSYEKL. Between the trimmed V and J ends, which lost 3 bases and 0 bases, there was a span of 6 bases. This CDR3 is 14 amino acids long.

In DNA, the CDR3 is TGTGCCAGCAGTTCCTTCCTTGGAAATCAGCCCCAGCATTTT. Translated: CASSSFLGNQPQHF. The rearrangement uses TRBV6-2 or TRBV6-3 and TRBJ1-5, with no clear D. The germline CDR1 and CDR2 sequences are MNHEY and SVGEGT. This CDR3 is 14 amino acids long. V was cut by 4 bases and J by 4 bases, with 11 bases left in between.

The V call is TRBV6-5, the J call TRBJ2-4, with D maybe TRBD1 (5 bases). In germline, CDR1 is MNHEY, CDR2 SVGAGI. The CDR3 has 15 amino acids. Between the trimmed V and J ends, which lost 8 bases and 0 bases, there was a span of 14 bases. As DNA, the CDR3 is TGTGCCAGCCACACAGGACACCTAGCCAAAAACATTCAGTACTTC. Encoded protein: CASHTGHLAKNIQYF.

This clone was found a few times. The chain recombines TRBV29-1 with TRBJ1-1; D not resolved. The length of the CDR3 is 14 residues. V was shortened by 2 bases and J by 4 bases, with 14 bases between the two germline ends. The germline gives CDR1 SQVTM, CDR2 ANQGSEA. CDR3 sequence reads: CSVENHKVITEAFF. In nucleotides, the CDR3 is TGCAGCGTTGAAAATCACAAGGTTATCACTGAAGCTTTCTTT.

The chain employs TRBV7-6 and TRBJ2-1; 12 bases are a match to TRBD2. Germline assignment: CDR1 SGHVS and CDR2 FNYEAQ. The CDR3 loop spans 15 amino acids. V shed 5 bases and J 7 bases; nucleotides not matched to a gene: 6. The CDR3 coding sequence is TGTGCCAGCAGCCCCTCTAGCGGGGGGGGAAATGAGCAGTTCTTC. Translation gives CASSPSSGGGNEQFF.

CDR3 residues: CASSPQGRNTEAFF. The DNA for the CDR3 is TGTGCCAGCTCACCACAGGGGAGGAACACTGAAGCTTTCTTT. V usage is TRBV18 and J usage is TRBJ1-1; possible D gene TRBD1, 5 bases. The CDR3 is 14 residues long. Trimming removed 1 base at V and 1 base at J, with 7 bases between. Germline CDR1 and CDR2: KGHSH and LQKENI.

The rearrangement links TRBV3-1 (or the pseudogene TRBV3-2) to TRBJ1-1; D is unclear. This CDR3 region has 15 residues. Trimming took off 0 bases at V and 11 bases at J, with 19 bases between the two ends. Germline CDR1 reads LGHDT; CDR2 reads YNNKEL (reference sequence). As DNA, the CDR3 is TGTGCCAGCAGCCAAGATCCGGCGCGAGTCGCGGGGGCTTTCTTT. Translating it yields CASSQDPARVAGAFF.

This clone was observed a single time. The chain joins TRBV2 to TRBJ2-3, with D perhaps TRBD2 (5 bases). Deletions cut 6 bases from V and 2 bases from J, with 12 bases between. CDR3 size: 14 residues. Germline assignment: CDR1 SNHLY and CDR2 FYNNEI. The CDR3: CASSPPRDTDTQYF. CDR3 nucleotide sequence: TGTGCCAGCAGCCCCCCTCGGGACACAGATACGCAGTATTTT.

This chain connects TRBV5-1 to TRBJ2-7; D is unclear. This CDR3 has 11 amino acids. Trimming stripped 0 bases from V and 7 bases from J, with 5 bases between. Germline assignment: CDR1 SGHRS and CDR2 YFSETQ. The CDR3 bases are TGCGCCAGCAGCTTGGCCCGGGAGCAGTACTTC. Translated: CASSLAREQYF.

The J gene is TRBJ1-6, the V gene TRBV3-1 (or the pseudogene TRBV3-2); D uncertain. The germline gives CDR1 LGHDT, CDR2 YNNKEL (reference sequence). V lost 0 bases to trimming and J lost 10 bases, with 13 bases between them. CDR3 size: 15 residues. The CDR3 DNA reads as TGTGCCAGCAGCCAAGATATAGGGTTGTACTCACCCCTCCACTTT. It specifies CASSQDIGLYSPLHF.